The entry that follows covers one T cell receptor beta chain sequence. Antigen unknown. Some clones are missing from TCRdb's copy, which holds only in-frame ones; the method was immunoSEQ multiplex PCR. The table includes about 79,000 clones, roughly 85% detected once. The source of the sample is a study of OX40 agonist ivuxolimab in advanced cancers. About the research overall: Three patients showed partial responses: one hepatocellular carcinoma and two cutaneous melanoma cases. Whole-study results and caveats: Clonal expansion by week 6 occurred in CD4+ and CD8+ blood T cells (at 0.1 to 3.0 mg/kg).

Material: CD4+ or CD8+ T cells sorted from blood, obtained in a trial of the OX40 agonist ivuxolimab. This receptor was obtained from an adult with an advanced solid tumor such as melanoma, head and neck, liver or kidney cancer.

This CDR3 reads CASSKDTNSYNEQFF. As DNA, the CDR3 is TGCGCCAGCAGCAAGGACACTAACTCCTACAATGAGCAGTTCTTC. The chain couples TRBV5-1 to TRBJ2-1; possible D gene TRBD1, 5 bases. V lost 4 bases to trimming and J lost 0 bases, with 11 bases between them. The CDR3 totals 15 residues. Germline lookup yields CDR1 SGHRS and CDR2 YFSETQ.